The 21 T cell receptor beta chains reported below all come from one sample, sequenced in a study of blood T cells in healthy people across ages. Together with a sample-barcoded 5' primer, a J-beta primer mix was included in a second PCR lasting about 6 to 11 cycles. TCRdb ran MiXCR on the 5' RACE reads and lists one entry per CDR3 protein. The sample lists about 830,000 distinct CDR3 sequences; roughly 60% were seen once. The specimen was blood. These receptors all stem from a man aged 25-40 years in good health.

This clonotype was found a few times. The chain combines TRBV7-9 with TRBJ2-2; 7 bases align to TRBD2. Germline V CDR1 and CDR2: SEHNR, FQNEAQ (reference sequence). The CDR3 covers 15 residues. V shed 10 bases, J shed 1 base, and the junction held 9 bases outside the gene matches. CDR3 residues: CAIPPGGRNTGELFF. CDR3 DNA: TGTGCCATCCCCCCGGGAGGTCGGAACACCGGGGAGCTGTTTTTT.

This clonotype showed up just a few times. The V call is TRBV20-1, the J call TRBJ1-1; D is unresolved. The germline CDR1 and CDR2 sequences are DFQATT and SNEGSKA (reference sequence). Trimming removed 2 bases from V and 4 bases from J, with 8 bases in between. The CDR3 has 12 residues. The CDR3 sequence is CSARLGLTEAFF. Written as DNA, the CDR3 is TGCAGTGCTAGACTAGGGCTCACTGAAGCTTTCTTT.

Concerning this clonotype itself: Possible read error: a much larger clone is one base away. No conserved phenylalanine or tryptophan is present at the end of the CDR3, so a read error is the likely explanation. The chain employs TRBV6-4 and TRBJ2-1, with TRBD1 as a possible D gene (6 bases). Germline V gives CDR1 MRHNA, CDR2 SNTAGT. V lost 6 bases to trimming and J lost 2 bases, with 8 bases between them. This CDR3 is built from 13 residues. CDR3 in amino acids: CASSRDTYNEQFL. The DNA for the CDR3 is TGTGCCAGCAGCCGGGACACCTACAATGAGCAGTTCCTC.

This chain uses TRBV20-1 with TRBJ2-5; 9 bases map to TRBD1. This CDR3 spans 14 amino acids. V trimming: 3 bases; J trimming: 5 bases; junction bases outside the gene matches: 7. Germline CDR1 DFQATT, CDR2 SNEGSKA (reference sequence). CDR3: CSASPWDREETQYF. The DNA of the CDR3 is TGCAGTGCTAGTCCGTGGGACAGGGAGGAGACCCAGTACTTC.

In its sample, this clonotype was seen a few times. The V gene is TRBV20-1, the J gene TRBJ2-6; D gene uncertain. The germline V gene has CDR1 DFQATT and CDR2 SNEGSKA (reference sequence). This CDR3 comprises 12 residues. Trimming removed 1 base at V and 2 bases at J, with 0 bases between. The CDR3 reads CSARAGANVLTF. The CDR3 nucleotides are TGCAGTGCTAGAGCTGGGGCCAACGTCCTGACTTTC.

The rearrangement uses TRBV11-2 and TRBJ2-7, with 9 nucleotides matching TRBD2. The CDR3 extends over 15 amino acids. CDR1 and CDR2 (germline): SGHAT, FQNNGV. J was trimmed by 5 bases and V by 6 bases; bases with no gene match: 11. CDR3 region: CASSYLAGLAHEQYF. The DNA for the CDR3 is TGTGCCAGCAGTTACCTAGCGGGGCTGGCTCACGAGCAGTACTTC.

The chain recombines TRBV5-1 with TRBJ1-1, with no clear D. The CDR3 is 16 residues long. The V gene's germline CDR1 is SGHRS and CDR2 YFSETQ. Trimming pared 0 bases from V and 0 bases from J, leaving 12 bases between. As DNA, the CDR3 is TGCGCCAGCAGCTTGGTGGGGAATTCCATGAACACTGAAGCTTTCTTT. It yields the protein CASSLVGNSMNTEAFF.

The gene calls are TRBV9 and TRBJ2-4, with TRBD2 matching over 7 bases. The J call may be wrong; the DNA end is better matched by TRBJ2-7. From germline, CDR1 is SGDLS and CDR2 YYNGEE. The CDR3 extends over 16 amino acids. The CDR3 region is CASSVGPGLAVCEQYF. CDR3 nucleotides: TGTGCCAGCAGCGTAGGGCCGGGGCTAGCGGTCTGCGAGCAGTACTTC.

The V and J genes are TRBV20-1 and TRBJ2-7; possible D gene TRBD1, 5 bases. The CDR3 length is 15 residues. The ends were cut back, 6 bases at V and 2 bases at J, with 20 bases in the middle. Germline lookup yields CDR1 DFQATT and CDR2 SNEGSKA (reference sequence). CDR3 region: CSAPTVPLFPYEQYF. CDR3 coding DNA: TGCAGTGCCCCGACAGTTCCCCTTTTCCCCTACGAGCAGTACTTC.

This chain links TRBV5-1 with TRBJ2-3, with D possibly being TRBD1 or TRBD2 (5 bases each). The CDR3 covers 17 residues. The V end lost 4 bases, the J end lost 5 bases, and 23 bases lay between the germline ends. Germline V gene lookup returns CDR1 SGHRS and CDR2 YFSETQ. CDR3 sequence: CASSLERGTSRGDTQYF. CDR3 in DNA: TGCGCCAGCAGCCTGGAGCGTGGGACCTCGAGGGGAGATACGCAGTATTTT.

This chain links TRBV5-1 with TRBJ2-5; TRBD1 agrees at 11 bases. The CDR3 has 15 amino acids. The V and J ends lost 6 bases and 4 bases, in that order; junction bases with no gene match: 8. Germline V CDR1 and CDR2: SGHRS, YFSETQ. The CDR3 region has the DNA TGCGCCAGCACCACAGTCGGGACAGGGGGAGAGACCCAGTACTTC. The encoded protein is CASTTVGTGGETQYF.

This clonotype was counted ten times or more. The chain combines TRBV12-3 or TRBV12-4 with TRBJ2-7; D unclear. CDR3 length: 13 amino acids. Trimming pared 6 bases from V and 2 bases from J, leaving 11 bases between. CDR3: CASSLVGTYEQYF. The CDR3 DNA is TGTGCCAGCAGCTTGGTGGGGACCTACGAGCAGTACTTC.

The chain joins TRBV4-2 to TRBJ2-7, with unresolved D. Germline V gives CDR1 LGHNA, CDR2 YNFKEQ. The germline V and J ends were trimmed by 4 bases and 9 bases, with 25 bases remaining between them. This CDR3 is built from 16 residues. The CDR3, as DNA: TGTGCCAGCAGCCCAGTCGTTGCGGACCGGGCTAGTGGGCAGTACTTC. Protein: CASSPVVADRASGQYF.

J is TRBJ2-2 and V is TRBV6-1, with D maybe TRBD2 (5 bases). Germline assignment: CDR1 MNHNS and CDR2 SASEGT. V was shortened by 10 bases and J by 4 bases, with 16 bases between the two germline ends. The CDR3 spans 14 residues. CDR3 in DNA: TGTGCCACCCCGGAGCTAGCTAGCACCGGGGAGCTGTTTTTT. Translating it yields CATPELASTGELFF.

This clonotype has just one count. The gene calls are TRBV2 and TRBJ2-5; 8 bases are shared with TRBD2. Germline loops: CDR1 SNHLY, CDR2 FYNNEI. Trimming cost V 3 bases and J 11 bases; bases outside gene matches: 11. The CDR3 extends over 14 amino acids. The CDR3 DNA sequence: TGTGCCAGCAGTGAGAGCGGGGGAAACAATGAGCAGTACTTC. The encoded protein is CASSESGGNNEQYF.

The chain uses TRBV3-1 and TRBJ2-3; 10 nucleotides match TRBD2. V lost 4 bases and J lost 2; bases outside the gene matches: 6. Germline V gene lookup returns CDR1 LGHDT and CDR2 YNNKEL (reference sequence). The CDR3 is made up of 16 amino acids. The CDR3 nucleotides are TGTGCCAGCAGCCGCCAGCGGGGGGGGTACACAGATACGCAGTATTTT. Encoded protein: CASSRQRGGYTDTQYF.

The rearrangement links TRBV10-3 to TRBJ1-2, with TRBD1 identical over 11 bases. Germline V gene data show CDR1 as ENHRY and CDR2 as SYGVKD. CDR3 length equals 17 residues. The V segment lost 4 bases and the J segment 2 bases; nucleotides outside the gene matches: 9. The CDR3 DNA follows: TGTGCCATCAGTGGGGGGACAGGGGGTTCCGCCAACTATGGCTACACCTTC. Translated: CAISGGTGGSANYGYTF.

The chain is built from TRBV12-3 or TRBV12-4 and TRBJ2-1; the match to TRBD1 covers 7 bases. The J segment lost 4 bases and the V segment lost 4 bases, leaving 4 bases of the junction unmatched. CDR3 length: 14 amino acids. CDR3 bases: TGTGCCAGCAGTTCCGGGGACAGATACAATGAGCAGTTCTTC. Its protein product is CASSSGDRYNEQFF.

The V and J genes are TRBV14 and TRBJ1-2, with D perhaps matching TRBD1 (5 bases). Trimming cost V 5 bases and J 1 base, with 23 bases left between them. The CDR3 sequence is 18 residues long. Germline V gene sequence: CDR1 SGHDN, CDR2 FVKESK. CDR3 nucleotides: TGTGCCAGCAGCTCACGACATATCGGGCGGGGGTATAACTATGGCTACACCTTC. As protein: CASSSRHIGRGYNYGYTF. Using reference TRBV14 and TRBJ1-2 for the parts outside the CDR3, the full variable domain is EAGVTQFPSHSVIEKGQTVTLRCDPISGHDNLYWYRRVMGKEIKFLLHFVKESKQDESGMPNNRFLAERTGGTYSTLKVQPAELEDSGVYFCASSSRHIGRGYNYGYTFGSGTRLTVV.

J is TRBJ1-1 and V is TRBV5-1, with D unresolved. The CDR3 covers 15 residues. V was clipped by 4 bases and J by 4 bases, with 17 bases between them. Germline values: CDR1 SGHRS, CDR2 YFSETQ. The CDR3 sequence is CASSQWALVGTEAFF. CDR3 nucleotides: TGCGCCAGCAGCCAGTGGGCCCTCGTGGGCACTGAAGCTTTCTTT.

The chain couples TRBV10-3 to TRBJ1-5; D perhaps matches TRBD1 (6 bases). The V end lost 3 bases, the J end lost 2 bases, and 14 bases lay between the germline ends. Per germline, CDR1 ENHRY and CDR2 SYGVKD. This CDR3 is built from 16 residues. CDR3 amino acids: CAISDSARTGNQPQHF. CDR3 nucleotides: TGTGCCATCAGTGACTCCGCACGGACAGGCAATCAGCCCCAGCATTTT.